Listed below are T cell receptor beta chains from one sample, sequenced in a study of T cell responses to AZD1222 COVID-19 vaccine. Sequencing used immunoSEQ multiplex PCR; TCRdb keeps in-frame clones, though not all of them. The table records 190,000 or so clones, 70% to 90% of them present only once. The sample in question was peripheral blood, obtained 28 days after the second AZD1222 dose. The receptors shown here come from an adult who received the AZD1222 COVID-19 vaccine. The CDR3 runs from the conserved cysteine through the conserved F or W. D genes are given only for firm matches. Size is stated for part of the rows, as once, few or many counts, or as a class when the clone is expanded.

d_call	j_call	clone_size	v_call	cdr3_nt	cdr3_aa
.	TRBJ2-3	once	TRBV9	TGTGCCAGCAGCGAGGGGGCGGAGGGTCCAGGTACAGATACGCAGTATTTT	CASSEGAEGPGTDTQYF
.	TRBJ1-6	.	TRBV3-1/TRBV3-2	TGTGCCAGCAGCCAAGACAGGGATAATTCACCCCTCCACTTT	CASSQDRDNSPLHF
TRBD2	TRBJ2-7	.	TRBV6-2/TRBV6-3	TGTGCCAGCAGTCCACTGGGATCTAGCGGGAGCTACTTC	CASSPLGSSGSYF
TRBD1	TRBJ2-3	once	TRBV5-1	TGCGCCAGCAGCTGGAACAGGGGCGCAAACACAGATACGCAGTATTTT	CASSWNRGANTDTQYF
.	TRBJ2-3	.	TRBV7-6	TGTGCCAGCAGCTCTTCGACAAAACAGCGGCGGGGTAGCACAGATACGCAGTATTTT	CASSSSTKQRRGSTDTQYF
.	TRBJ2-1	.	TRBV19	TGTGCCAGTACTACGCGGAGCTGGGACAATGAGCAGTTCTTC	CASTTRSWDNEQFF
.	TRBJ2-6	once	TRBV19	TGTGCCAGTAAAGGGTCTGGGGCCAACGTCCTGACTTTC	CASKGSGANVLTF
.	TRBJ1-2	.	TRBV19	TGTGCCAGTAGTGCAGAGGGGGGAGCTGTCTATGGCTACACCTTC	CASSAEGGAVYGYTF
.	TRBJ1-1	.	TRBV6-1	TGTGCCAGCAGTGAACAGGCAATAGGGGCTTTCTTT	CASSEQAIGAFF
.	TRBJ2-3	.	TRBV10-3	TGTGCCATCAGTGAAAGAGGACCCCCCACAGATACGCAGTATTTT	CAISERGPPTDTQYF